One sample yielded the 2 T cell receptor beta chains listed below, sequenced in a study of cytomegalovirus exposure and HLA in healthy donors. Amplification used 60 Vbeta primers and 13 Jbeta primers. Profiled with immunoSEQ multiplex PCR; TCRdb holds only in-frame clones, not every one. The sample yields 75,000 to 95,000 clones, 90% seen once. Material for sequencing was PBMCs. These receptor sequences come from a man aged 18 to 30 in good health and CMV-seronegative.

The chain combines TRBV11-2 with TRBJ2-2; the match to TRBD1 covers 10 bases. The length of the CDR3 is 15 residues. The V gene's germline CDR1 is SGHAT and CDR2 FQNNGV. V lost 6 bases, J lost 4 bases, and 5 bases stayed unmatched. DNA of the CDR3: TGTGCCAGCAGGGACAGGGGGGCCGGCACCGGGGAGCTGTTTTTT. Translation: CASRDRGAGTGELFF.

V gene TRBV2 combines with J gene TRBJ2-5; D ambiguous. The J call is in doubt because the DNA end fits TRBJ2-7 better. This CDR3 is 10 amino acids long. Germline loops: CDR1 SNHLY, CDR2 FYNNEI. As DNA, the CDR3 is TGTGCCAGCAGTGGTTTCGAGCAGTACTTC. Its translation is CASSGFEQYF.